A selection of T cell receptor beta chains follows, all from one sample in a study of blood T cells in healthy people across ages. TCRdb reprocessed the 5' RACE reads via MiXCR and lists one record per CDR3 protein. The table lists hundreds of thousands of distinct CDR3 sequences, more than 25% of them singletons, with roughly 17% in the top ten. What was sequenced was blood. Receptor source: a woman of 80 years or more in good health. CDR3s include the opening cysteine and the closing phenylalanine or tryptophan. D genes are given only for firm matches. Clone size is shown for a subset of rows, as once, few, many or a class of expanded clone.

abundance: few; v_gene: TRBV20-1; j_gene: TRBJ1-6; d_gene: .; CDR3nt: TGCAGTGCTAGATTCGTGGCCCTAGGGGCTTCACCCCTCCACTTT; CDR3aa: CSARFVALGASPLHF
abundance: .; v_gene: TRBV11-1; j_gene: TRBJ2-7; d_gene: TRBD2; CDR3nt: TGTGCCAGCAGTCCAAAAAAGCGGGGGGGACCCTACGAGCAGTACTTC; CDR3aa: CASSPKKRGGPYEQYF
abundance: .; v_gene: TRBV29-1; j_gene: TRBJ1-1; d_gene: .; CDR3nt: TGCAGCGTTGAGCGGGGTAACGCTGAAGCTTTCTTT; CDR3aa: CSVERGNAEAFF
abundance: .; v_gene: TRBV12-3/TRBV12-4; j_gene: TRBJ1-1; d_gene: .; CDR3nt: TGTGCCAGCAAAACCTTAGGTCCGAATGGAGCTTTCTTT; CDR3aa: CASKTLGPNGAFF
abundance: many; v_gene: TRBV6-2/TRBV6-3; j_gene: TRBJ2-3; d_gene: .; CDR3nt: TGTGCCAGCAGTTATGCGACAGGCTCGACAGATACGCAGTATTTT; CDR3aa: CASSYATGSTDTQYF
abundance: many; v_gene: TRBV5-5; j_gene: TRBJ2-7; d_gene: TRBD2; CDR3nt: TGTGCCAGCAGCTATCTAGCGGGGGCTAGCTCCTACGAGCAGTACTTC; CDR3aa: CASSYLAGASSYEQYF
abundance: .; v_gene: TRBV7-2; j_gene: TRBJ2-2; d_gene: TRBD1; CDR3nt: TGTGCCAGCAGCTCCCAGGGGGCGCTGTTTTTT; CDR3aa: CASSSQGALFF
abundance: .; v_gene: TRBV6-1; j_gene: TRBJ1-2; d_gene: .; CDR3nt: TGTGCCAGCAGTGAAGAAGTGACAGCTTCTTGCGAGCACACCTTC; CDR3aa: CASSEEVTASCEHTF
abundance: many; v_gene: TRBV10-3; j_gene: TRBJ2-5; d_gene: .; CDR3nt: TGTGCCATCAGTGAAAGGGCGGGGGCGGAGACCCAGTACTTC; CDR3aa: CAISERAGAETQYF
abundance: .; v_gene: TRBV12-3/TRBV12-4; j_gene: TRBJ2-3; d_gene: TRBD2; CDR3nt: TGTGCCAGCTCTAGCGGGAGCGGAACAGATACGCAGTATTTT; CDR3aa: CASSSGSGTDTQYF
abundance: few; v_gene: TRBV4-3; j_gene: TRBJ1-1; d_gene: .; CDR3nt: TGCGCCAGCAGCCAAGATATGGGGCGAACTGAAGCTTTCTTT; CDR3aa: CASSQDMGRTEAFF